The 21 T cell receptor beta chains reported below all come from one sample, sequenced in a study of cytomegalovirus exposure and HLA in healthy donors. The PCR employed 60 Vbeta primers together with 13 Jbeta primers. Here immunoSEQ multiplex PCR was the method, and the copy in TCRdb shows in-frame clones only, minus some. The sample yields more than 95,000 clones, roughly three fifths seen once. Sequencing was performed on PBMCs. Receptors were obtained from a woman aged 40 to 55 in good health and CMV-seropositive.

The J gene is TRBJ2-3, the V gene TRBV28; TRBD1 agrees at 8 bases. Germline CDR1 is MDHEN and CDR2 is SYDVKM. The CDR3 runs to 15 residues. J was trimmed by 4 bases and V by 5 bases; bases with no gene match: 8. The CDR3 region is CASSTRDRYSDTQYF. DNA for the CDR3: TGTGCCAGCAGTACGAGGGACAGGTATTCAGATACGCAGTATTTT.

This clone was counted between two and nine times. J is TRBJ2-7 and V is TRBV15; possibly TRBD1 for D (6 bases). Trimming removed 0 bases from V and 3 bases from J, with 15 bases in between. The germline gives CDR1 LNHNV, CDR2 YYDKDF (reference sequence). The CDR3 contains 16 residues. The CDR3 sequence: CATSRDLGATDYEQYF. The DNA for the CDR3 is TGTGCCACCAGCAGAGATCTGGGGGCCACGGACTACGAGCAGTACTTC.

J is TRBJ2-1 and V is TRBV11-1; D is uncertain. The CDR3 consists of 12 residues. Trimming stripped 8 bases from V and 3 bases from J, with 8 bases between. Germline lookup yields CDR1 SGHAT and CDR2 FQDESV (reference sequence). Here the CDR3 reads CASLSVYNEQFF. The CDR3 DNA reads as TGTGCCAGCCTTTCTGTCTACAATGAGCAGTTCTTC.

This clone was recorded a few times. Relative to the germline gene, one junction end is altered; a read error may explain this. The J gene is TRBJ2-6, the V gene TRBV5-4; the match to TRBD1 covers 7 bases. Germline CDR1 reads SGHNT; CDR2 reads YYREEE (reference sequence). This CDR3 is 17 amino acids long. The CDR3 region has the DNA TGCGCCAGCAGCCAAGCGGAGCAGGGGGCTGGGGCCAACGTCCTGACTTTC. It yields the protein CASSQAEQGAGANVLTF.

This chain links TRBV7-9 with TRBJ1-4, with D hard to call. This CDR3 is built from 15 residues. Germline values: CDR1 SEHNR, CDR2 FQNEAQ (reference sequence). V gave up 6 bases and J gave up 3 bases, with 14 bases separating them. The CDR3 here is CASRSIQLSNEKLFF. CDR3 nucleotide sequence: TGTGCCAGCAGGTCCATACAGTTGTCTAATGAAAAACTGTTTTTT.

This clone turned up a few times. The chain is built from TRBV6-5 and TRBJ1-1, with unresolved D. Germline-derived CDR1 and CDR2 are MNHEY and SVGAGI. Deletions cut 0 bases from V and 7 bases from J, with 15 bases between. The CDR3 has 15 residues. CDR3 sequence reads: CASSYSFSVWSEAFF. CDR3 DNA: TGTGCCAGCAGTTACTCGTTCAGTGTTTGGAGTGAAGCTTTCTTT.

CDR3 nucleotides: TGCGCCAGCAGCCAAGATGGGCACGGGACAGGGAACTATGGCTACACCTTC. Encoded protein: CASSQDGHGTGNYGYTF. V gene TRBV4-3 combines with J gene TRBJ1-2; 9 positions match TRBD1. Trimming cost V 0 bases and J 2 bases; bases outside gene matches: 7. This CDR3 has 17 residues. The germline gives CDR1 LGHNA, CDR2 YSLEER.

The chain recombines TRBV5-4 with TRBJ2-3; 7 positions match TRBD2. The CDR3 length is 15 residues. The V gene's germline CDR1 is SGHNT and CDR2 YYREEE (reference sequence). J was trimmed by 5 bases and V by 4 bases; bases with no gene match: 10. The CDR3 region is CASSRNGRLIDTQYF. In DNA form, the CDR3 reads TGTGCCAGCAGCCGTAACGGGAGGCTGATAGATACGCAGTATTTT.

V gene TRBV30 combines with J gene TRBJ2-5; 7 bases fit TRBD2. Germline values: CDR1 GTSNPN, CDR2 SVGIG (reference sequence). V lost 3 bases to trimming and J lost 5 bases; unmatched junction nucleotides: 6. CDR3 size: 13 residues. CDR3: CAWSGGIWETQYF. The CDR3 DNA reads as TGTGCCTGGAGCGGGGGGATTTGGGAGACCCAGTACTTC.

This chain links TRBV7-2 with TRBJ1-2; the D is unclear. V was clipped by 2 bases and J by 5 bases, with 15 bases between them. Germline CDR1 is SGHTA and CDR2 is FQGNSA. The CDR3 is 15 residues long. This CDR3 reads CASSLPIPDLYGYTF. The CDR3 DNA reads as TGTGCCAGCAGCTTACCTATCCCCGACTTATATGGCTACACCTTC.

The chain uses TRBV6-1 and TRBJ1-4; D uncertain. CDR1 and CDR2 from the germline V gene are MNHNS and SASEGT. Trimming left V 5 bases short and J 8 bases short, with 6 bases between. The CDR3 loop spans 11 amino acids. The DNA for the CDR3 is TGTGCCAGCAGTTATTCGGAAAAACTGTTTTTT. Protein product: CASSYSEKLFF.

Note on this clone: A junction boundary mismatches the germline segment, possibly from a read error. The chain uses TRBV19 and TRBJ1-1, with D possibly being TRBD1 (6 bases). The germline CDR1 and CDR2 sequences are LNHDA and SQIVND (reference sequence). This CDR3 is 12 amino acids long. CDR3 sequence (DNA): TGTGCCAGACCACCGGAGAGGGGGGGGCTGGGTTTT. It specifies CARPPERGGLGF.

The rearrangement joins TRBV10-3 to TRBJ2-7, with 8 positions matching TRBD2. The CDR3 extends over 14 amino acids. The ends lost 3 bases at V and 4 bases at J; junction bases unmatched: 5. The germline gives CDR1 ENHRY, CDR2 SYGVKD. In DNA, the CDR3 is TGTGCCATCAGTGACGGGAGGGCCGGGTACGAGCAGTACTTC. It translates to CAISDGRAGYEQYF.

This chain connects TRBV11-3 to TRBJ2-3; 7 bases are a match to TRBD2. CDR3 length: 14 amino acids. Germline loops: CDR1 SGHNT, CDR2 YENEEA. V lost 2 bases, J lost 6 bases, and 5 bases stayed unmatched. CDR3 in DNA: TGTGCCAGCAGCTTAAGTGGGAGGGACGATACGCAGTATTTT. This translates into CASSLSGRDDTQYF. Using reference TRBV11-3 and TRBJ2-3 for the parts outside the CDR3, the full variable domain is EAGVVQSPRYKIIEKKQPVAFWCNPISGHNTLYWYLQNLGQGPELLIRYENEEAVDDSQLPKDRFSAERLKGVDSTLKIQPAELGDSAVYLCASSLSGRDDTQYFGPGTRLTVL.

The V and J genes are TRBV19 and TRBJ1-2; 10 bases fit TRBD1. The V gene's germline CDR1 is LNHDA and CDR2 SQIVND (reference sequence). Trimming at V came to 7 bases and at J to 5 bases, leaving 10 bases not matched to a gene. The CDR3 runs to 15 residues. The CDR3 is CASIHPVGQGYGYTF. In nucleotides, the CDR3 is TGTGCCAGTATCCATCCGGTGGGACAGGGGTATGGCTACACCTTC.

In this sample, this clone turned up a few times. The rearrangement uses TRBV20-1 and TRBJ2-7, with D uncertain. Trimming took 3 bases from V and 3 from J, leaving 3 bases between them. CDR3 length equals 10 residues. Germline V lookup: CDR1 DFQATT, CDR2 SNEGSKA (reference sequence). This CDR3 reads CSASSYEQYF. The DNA of the CDR3 is TGCAGTGCTAGTAGCTACGAGCAGTACTTC.

Here the CDR3 reads CSVDGVDRDGYTF. CDR3 sequence (DNA): TGCAGCGTTGATGGTGTGGACAGGGACGGCTACACCTTC. The J gene is TRBJ1-2, the V gene TRBV29-1, with 8 positions matching TRBD1. Germline CDR1 reads SQVTM; CDR2 reads ANQGSEA. Germline trimming cut 3 bases from V and 8 bases from J; bases unmatched to any gene: 8. This CDR3 has 13 residues.

A few counts support this clone. This sequence joins TRBV7-9 and TRBJ2-1; 15 nucleotides match TRBD2. CDR1 is SEHNR and CDR2 is FQNEAQ in the germline V gene (reference sequence). The V and J ends lost 5 bases and 8 bases, in that order; junction bases with no gene match: 16. The CDR3 has 19 amino acids. CDR3 loop: CASSTRCGLAGGVCYEQFF. In nucleotides, the CDR3 is TGTGCCAGCAGCACCCGTTGTGGACTAGCGGGAGGGGTTTGCTATGAGCAGTTCTTC.

This clone was detected only a few times. This chain joins TRBV5-6 and TRBJ2-7; tentative D call: TRBD2 (6 bases). The CDR3 length is 16 residues. The germline V gene has CDR1 SGHDT and CDR2 YYEEEE. V was trimmed by 2 bases and J by 3 bases, leaving 18 bases between them. The CDR3 loop is CASSFPSGVRNYEQYF. The CDR3 nucleotides are TGTGCCAGCAGCTTTCCATCGGGAGTCCGAAACTACGAGCAGTACTTC. Full variable domain (outside the CDR3, taken from reference TRBV5-6 and TRBJ2-7): DAGVTQSPTHLIKTRGQQVTLRCSPKSGHDTVSWYQQALGQGPQFIFQYYEEEERQRGNFPDRFSGHQFPNYSSELNVNALLLGDSALYLCASSFPSGVRNYEQYFGPGTRLTVT.

V and J are TRBV5-4 and TRBJ2-3; 7 nucleotides match TRBD2. Germline V gene sequence: CDR1 SGHNT, CDR2 YYREEE (reference sequence). Germline trimming cut 2 bases from V and 1 base from J; bases unmatched to any gene: 4. The CDR3 runs to 15 residues. The CDR3 nucleotides read TGTGCCAGCAGCTTTGCGGGAGAGGGCACAGATACGCAGTATTTT. Translated, it gives CASSFAGEGTDTQYF.

This clone was observed a handful of times. The chain employs TRBV7-8 and TRBJ1-1, with D perhaps TRBD1 (6 bases). V was shortened by 3 bases and J by 4 bases, with 15 bases between the two germline ends. The germline V gene has CDR1 SGHVS and CDR2 FQNEAQ. This CDR3 comprises 15 residues. CDR3 sequence reads: CASSLGAGESTEAFF. CDR3 sequence (DNA): TGTGCCAGCAGCTTGGGGGCAGGGGAGAGCACTGAAGCTTTCTTT. Combining the CDR3 with reference TRBV7-8 and TRBJ1-1 gives the whole variable domain GAGVSQSPRYKVAKRGQDVALRCDPISGHVSLFWYQQALGQGPEFLTYFQNEAQLDKSGLPSDRFFAERPEGSVSTLKIQRTQQEDSAVYLCASSLGAGESTEAFFGQGTRLTVV.